Below are 19 T cell receptor beta chains sequenced from a single sample in a study of blood T cell repertoires in COVID-19. Repertoires were generated with immunoSEQ multiplex PCR, while TCRdb's copy carries only in-frame clones and drops some. This sample carries some 240,000 clones, about 85% of them seen once, and the ten largest clones take approximately 7.9%. Sequencing was done on a sample of peripheral blood. The origin of the receptors is a man aged 55 to 70 who had recovered from COVID-19.

The CDR3 DNA reads as TGTGCCAGCAGCTCTCCCAACTTAGGGGGGGGGCGTAACACCGGGGAGCTGTTTTTT. It encodes CASSSPNLGGGRNTGELFF. The rearrangement links TRBV7-2 to TRBJ2-2, with D possibly being TRBD2 (7 bases). Per the germline V gene, CDR1 is SGHTA and CDR2 is FQGNSA. The CDR3 is made up of 19 amino acids. The V gene lost 4 bases and the J gene lost 2 bases, with 23 bases spanning the gap.

This chain uses TRBV5-6 with TRBJ1-5; 7 bases align to TRBD1. V was pared by 1 base and J by 4 bases, with 8 bases of the junction left unmatched. This CDR3 is built from 16 residues. CDR1 and CDR2 from the germline V gene are SGHDT and YYEEEE. Here the CDR3 reads CASSLWTGTVNQPQHF. In DNA form, the CDR3 reads TGTGCCAGCAGCTTGTGGACCGGGACAGTAAATCAGCCCCAGCATTTT.

This chain uses TRBV15 with TRBJ1-5, with no clear D. CDR1 LNHNV and CDR2 YYDKDF come from the germline V gene (reference sequence). The V end lost 1 base, the J end lost 3 bases, and 7 bases lay between the germline ends. CDR3 length: 14 residues. CDR3 region: CATSRAEPNQPQHF. In DNA, the CDR3 is TGTGCCACCAGCAGAGCCGAGCCCAATCAGCCCCAGCATTTT.

The rearrangement uses TRBV27 and TRBJ1-2, with TRBD1 identical over 7 bases. The CDR3 has 15 amino acids. The germline V gene encodes CDR1 MNHEY and CDR2 SMNVEV (reference sequence). V was pared by 8 bases and J by 4 bases, with 13 bases of the junction left unmatched. The CDR3 loop is CASRVIGGELYGYTF. DNA of the CDR3: TGTGCCAGCCGGGTGATAGGGGGCGAGCTCTATGGCTACACCTTC.

J is TRBJ1-6 and V is TRBV30; D call uncertain. Trimming stripped 1 base from V and 0 bases from J, with 7 bases between. The CDR3 consists of 15 residues. CDR1 GTSNPN and CDR2 SVGIG come from the germline V gene (reference sequence). The CDR3 spells CAWSGGSSYNSPLHF. CDR3 in DNA: TGTGCCTGGAGTGGTGGGAGCTCCTATAATTCACCCCTCCACTTT.

The gene calls are TRBV5-5 and TRBJ1-5; D is perhaps TRBD1 (6 bases). This CDR3 has 14 residues. Germline V gives CDR1 SGHKS, CDR2 YYEKEE (reference sequence). Trimming shortened V by 4 bases and J by 1 base, and 9 bases separated the two germline ends. The CDR3 DNA follows: TGTGCCAGCAGCCAGGGGACAAGCAATCAGCCCCAGCATTTT. Its translation is CASSQGTSNQPQHF.

The chain links TRBV23-1 to TRBJ2-7; 12 bases fit TRBD1. TRBV23-1 is known as an ORF, though its function is uncertain. Unmatched junction bases numbered 15, after V lost 1 base and J lost 5 bases. The CDR3 runs to 19 residues. The CDR3 nucleotides read TGCGCCAGCAGTCAATATACCGGGACAGGGGGCAACTTACCCAACGAGCAGTACTTC. This sequence encodes CASSQYTGTGGNLPNEQYF.

The V and J genes are TRBV6-5 and TRBJ1-2, with D perhaps TRBD1 (6 bases). This CDR3 has 13 amino acids. Germline loops: CDR1 MNHEY, CDR2 SVGAGI. Trimming cost V 5 bases and J 6 bases, with 13 bases left between them. Here the CDR3 reads CASSPDRIDGYTF. The CDR3 nucleotides are TGTGCCAGCAGTCCAGACAGGATCGATGGCTACACCTTC.

The CDR3 nucleotides read TGTGCCAGCAGCAAAGAACTGGAATCCCACGGGGATTCACCCCTCCACTTT. As protein: CASSKELESHGDSPLHF. The genes are TRBV21-1 and TRBJ1-6. TRBV21-1 is designated a pseudogene. CDR3 size: 17 residues.

The CDR3: CASSEERGTGGSGNTIYF. CDR3 coding DNA: TGTGCCAGCAGTGAAGAGCGGGGAACAGGGGGCAGTGGAAACACCATATATTTT. The rearrangement links TRBV6-1 to TRBJ1-3, with 9 nucleotides matching TRBD1. Germline CDR1 and CDR2: MNHNS and SASEGT. V was pared by 1 base and J by 3 bases, with 10 bases of the junction left unmatched. The CDR3 is 18 residues long.

The V gene is TRBV5-6, the J gene TRBJ1-6; unclear D gene. Germline loops: CDR1 SGHDT, CDR2 YYEEEE. The V and J ends lost 0 bases and 11 bases respectively, with 12 bases between them. This CDR3 spans 14 amino acids. The CDR3 DNA follows: TGTGCCAGCAGCTTGGGCCCCCCCGGGGCACCCCTCCACTTT. This encodes CASSLGPPGAPLHF.

The chain uses TRBV6-5 and TRBJ1-3; perhaps TRBD1 as D (5 bases). Between the trimmed V and J ends, which lost 2 bases and 1 base, there was a span of 9 bases. CDR1 is MNHEY and CDR2 is SVGAGI in the germline V gene. This CDR3 spans 15 amino acids. CDR3 coding DNA: TGTGCCAGCAGTTACGACGGGGGATCTGGAAACACCATATATTTT. Protein: CASSYDGGSGNTIYF.

The V call is TRBV7-9, the J call TRBJ1-3, with 10 positions matching TRBD1. This CDR3 has 15 amino acids. Trimming cost V 5 bases and J 8 bases; bases outside gene matches: 9. Looked up from germline, CDR1 is SEHNR and CDR2 is FQNEAQ (reference sequence). CDR3: CASSTRQGASDTIYF. CDR3 sequence (DNA): TGTGCCAGCAGCACCCGACAGGGGGCATCGGACACCATATATTTT.

The chain links TRBV4-2 to TRBJ2-4; 10 bases are a match to TRBD1. Germline CDR1 reads LGHNA; CDR2 reads YNFKEQ. There are 20 residues in the CDR3. V was pared by 4 bases and J by 1 base, with 16 bases of the junction left unmatched. The CDR3 bases are TGTGCCAGCAGCCTGTGGGGGACAGGGGCTAAATCCGAGGCCAAAAACATTCAGTACTTC. Protein: CASSLWGTGAKSEAKNIQYF.

V is TRBV7-7 and J is TRBJ2-1; weak D call: TRBD2 (6 bases). V was trimmed by 2 bases and J by 6 bases, leaving 17 bases between them. The germline CDR1 and CDR2 sequences are SSHAT and FNYEAQ (reference sequence). This CDR3 comprises 16 residues. For the CDR3, the DNA is TGTGCCAGCAGCTTATATCCCCTCGGGGGTATCAATGAGCAGTTCTTC. Amino acids: CASSLYPLGGINEQFF.

The chain employs TRBV2 and TRBJ2-5, with D possibly being TRBD2 (6 bases). In germline, CDR1 is SNHLY, CDR2 FYNNEI. Trimming left V 8 bases short and J 5 bases short, with 12 bases between. This CDR3 region has 12 residues. CDR3 amino acids: CASAVAVETQYF. CDR3 DNA sequence: TGTGCCAGCGCTGTAGCGGTGGAGACCCAGTACTTC.

J is TRBJ2-7 and V is TRBV2; tentative D call: TRBD1 (5 bases). This CDR3 comprises 14 residues. V was shortened by 2 bases and J by 5 bases, with 13 bases between the two germline ends. Germline values: CDR1 SNHLY, CDR2 FYNNEI. Written as DNA, the CDR3 is TGTGCCAGCAGTGAATATAGGGGTTTCAACGAGCAGTACTTC. Residues: CASSEYRGFNEQYF.

Regarding this clone: The germline gene is not matched at one end of the junction; a read error may be the cause. Other DNA sequences within the sample encode an identical CDR3. The V and J genes are TRBV24-1 and TRBJ2-1; 8 bases align to TRBD2. The CDR3 has 13 amino acids. Looked up from germline, CDR1 is KGHDR and CDR2 is SFDVKD. DNA for the CDR3: TGTGCCACTAGTGCCGGGACCGGGACTAGGGTGGTCTTC. Translating it yields CATSAGTGTRVVF.

V gene TRBV27 combines with J gene TRBJ2-4, with D maybe TRBD2 (5 bases). The V and J ends lost 3 bases and 1 base respectively, with 16 bases between them. Germline V CDR1 and CDR2: MNHEY, SMNVEV (reference sequence). This CDR3 region has 17 residues. CDR3 in DNA: TGTGCCAGCAGTTTCTCGGGATCCCTAAGGGCCAAAAACATTCAGTACTTC. Its translation is CASSFSGSLRAKNIQYF.